These T cell receptor beta chains were read from a single sample in a study of shared clonotypes between healthy human individuals. Using immunoSEQ multiplex PCR, the repertoire was profiled, and TCRdb retains in-frame clones only, with some absent. This repertoire shows roughly 2.5 million clones, around nine tenths found once; its top ten account for under 0.15%. The sample was naive CD4+ T cells sorted from blood. Source of these receptors: a man aged 18-30 years in good health. Each CDR3 is given with its conserved first and last residue. Fields, in order: J gene, D gene, clone size, V gene, CDR3 DNA, CDR3 protein. The D gene is left open where the match is weak. Rows may omit the clone size; those that give it use once, few, many or a size class.

TRBJ2-5 | TRBD1 | - | TRBV11-2 | TGTGCCAGCAGCCTTCTGAAAGGGGGCGTAGGGGCAGAGACCCAGTACTTC | CASSLLKGGVGAETQYF
TRBJ1-2 | - | - | TRBV6-1 | TGTGCCAGCAGTGAAGTCCGGGGCTCGGTGGGTGGCTACACCTTC | CASSEVRGSVGGYTF
TRBJ2-6 | - | - | TRBV7-2 | TGTGCCAGCAACCCATTGTCCAACGTCCTGACTTTC | CASNPLSNVLTF
TRBJ2-2 | - | - | TRBV5-1 | TGCGCCAGCAGCTTACGGACAGGGAGGGACACCGGGGAGCTGTTTTTT | CASSLRTGRDTGELFF
TRBJ2-5 | - | once | TRBV19 | TGTGCCAGTACCGGAACTGGGAACGGGCAAGAGACCCAGTACTTC | CASTGTGNGQETQYF
TRBJ2-5 | - | - | TRBV6-1 | TGTGCCAGCAGTGAATCCGGGTTCCAAGAGACCCAGTACTTC | CASSESGFQETQYF
TRBJ2-5 | - | - | TRBV11-1 | TGTGCCAGCAGCCCGCGAGCGGGCAGACAAGAGACCCAGTACTTC | CASSPRAGRQETQYF
TRBJ2-7 | - | few | TRBV18 | TGTGCCAGCTCACCGGTTAGCTCCTCCTACGAGCAGTACTTC | CASSPVSSSYEQYF
TRBJ1-5 | TRBD1 | - | TRBV6-6 | TGTGCCAGCAGAGGACAGGTTCATCAGCCCCAGCATTTT | CASRGQVHQPQHF
TRBJ2-7 | - | - | TRBV11-2 | TGTGCCAGCAGTCAAATACTTAAATCCCGGGACCGGTCCTACGAGCAGTACTTC | CASSQILKSRDRSYEQYF